These 24 T cell receptor beta chains originate from one sample sequenced in a study of cytomegalovirus exposure and HLA in healthy donors. The PCR employed 60 Vbeta primers together with 13 Jbeta primers. Data came from immunoSEQ multiplex PCR; TCRdb stores just in-frame clones and leaves some out. The data show more than 120,000 clones, 80% seen once. Sequences were obtained from PBMCs. The origin of the receptors is a woman aged 30 to 39 in good health and CMV-seronegative.

The rearrangement joins TRBV4-3 to TRBJ1-4; D gene uncertain. The germline V and J ends were trimmed by 4 bases and 7 bases, with 13 bases remaining between them. The CDR3 runs 14 residues. CDR1 and CDR2 (germline): LGHNA, YSLEER. The CDR3 reads CASSREVAGEKLFF. In nucleotides, the CDR3 is TGCGCCAGCAGCCGCGAGGTGGCGGGTGAAAAACTGTTTTTT.

This clone was picked up a small number of times. The chain recombines TRBV9 with TRBJ1-2; tentatively, D is TRBD1 (6 bases). V was clipped by 4 bases and J by 2 bases, with 15 bases between them. The CDR3 covers 15 residues. CDR1 is SGDLS, CDR2 YYNGEE, per germline. CDR3 loop: CASSPGGGANYGYTF. For the CDR3, the DNA is TGTGCCAGCAGCCCCGGGGGGGGCGCAAACTATGGCTACACCTTC.

This clone has only a few counts. The chain carries TRBV13 and TRBJ1-5, with 7 bases matching TRBD1. The J segment lost 2 bases and the V segment lost 1 base, leaving 2 bases of the junction unmatched. The CDR3 covers 15 residues. Germline lookup yields CDR1 PRHDT and CDR2 FYEKMQ (reference sequence). In DNA form, the CDR3 reads TGTGCCAGCAGCTTAGTCGGACAGGGCAATCAGCCCCAGCATTTT. It translates to CASSLVGQGNQPQHF. The full variable domain, completed using reference TRBV13 and TRBJ1-5, is AAGVIQSPRHLIKEKRETATLKCYPIPRHDTVYWYQQGPGQDPQFLISFYEKMQSDKGSIPDRFSAQQFSDYHSELNMSSLELGDSALYFCASSLVGQGNQPQHFGDGTRLSIL.

This clone showed up just once. V and J are TRBV2 and TRBJ1-5; 7 bases agree with TRBD1. The CDR3 consists of 16 residues. The germline V gene has CDR1 SNHLY and CDR2 FYNNEI. V was clipped by 6 bases and J by 0 bases; unmatched bases: 8. Here the CDR3 DNA reads TGTGCCAGCAGCGAACAGGGGACAAATAGCAATCAGCCCCAGCATTTT. This gives the protein CASSEQGTNSNQPQHF.

This clone was detected only a few times. This rearrangement joins TRBV30 to TRBJ1-1, with D tentatively TRBD1 (5 bases). The CDR3 covers 12 residues. Trimming stripped 7 bases from V and 1 base from J, with 10 bases between. Germline loops: CDR1 GTSNPN, CDR2 SVGIG (reference sequence). For the CDR3, the DNA is TGTGCCTCGGGGGTAGGGAACACTGAAGCTTTCTTT. This sequence encodes CASGVGNTEAFF.

This rearrangement joins TRBV14 to TRBJ1-3; D is ambiguous. The germline V gene encodes CDR1 SGHDN and CDR2 FVKESK. Trimming took off 1 base at V and 0 bases at J, with 7 bases between the two ends. The length of the CDR3 is 15 residues. This CDR3 is CASSQGSVSGNTIYF. CDR3 DNA sequence: TGTGCCAGCAGCCAAGGGTCAGTCTCTGGAAACACCATATATTTT. The full variable domain, in which reference TRBV14 and TRBJ1-3 provide the parts outside the CDR3, is EAGVTQFPSHSVIEKGQTVTLRCDPISGHDNLYWYRRVMGKEIKFLLHFVKESKQDESGMPNNRFLAERTGGTYSTLKVQPAELEDSGVYFCASSQGSVSGNTIYFGEGSWLTVV.

The V and J genes are TRBV7-2 and TRBJ2-1, with TRBD2 matching 9 bases. Germline CDR1 and CDR2: SGHTA and FQGNSA. The ends lost 2 bases at V and 1 base at J; junction bases unmatched: 6. CDR3 length: 17 amino acids. This chain's CDR3 is CASSLRLAGFSYNEQFF. CDR3 in DNA: TGTGCCAGCAGCTTAAGGCTAGCGGGATTTTCCTACAATGAGCAGTTCTTC. Variable domain in full (rest from reference TRBV7-2 and TRBJ2-1): GAGVSQSPSNKVTEKGKDVELRCDPISGHTALYWYRQSLGQGLEFLIYFQGNSAPDKSGLPSDRFSAERTGGSVSTLTIQRTQQEDSAVYLCASSLRLAGFSYNEQFFGPGTRLTVL.

The chain recombines TRBV7-3 with TRBJ2-5; no clear D gene. Deletions cut 3 bases from V and 3 bases from J, with 11 bases between. The germline V gene encodes CDR1 SGHTA and CDR2 FQGTGA. The CDR3 sequence is 14 residues long. Here the CDR3 reads CASSFAGREETQYF. CDR3 nucleotides: TGTGCCAGCAGCTTCGCTGGTCGGGAAGAGACCCAGTACTTC.

This clone was counted a single time. The genes are TRBV11-2 and TRBJ2-3; 9 bases are a match to TRBD2. CDR1 is SGHAT, CDR2 FQNNGV, per germline. Unmatched junction bases numbered 3, after V lost 2 bases and J lost 0 bases. The CDR3 runs 16 residues. The CDR3 nucleotides read TGTGCCAGCAGCTTATATAGCGGGGGAAGCACAGATACGCAGTATTTT. Its translation: CASSLYSGGSTDTQYF. Combining the CDR3 with reference TRBV11-2 and TRBJ2-3 gives the whole variable domain EAGVAQSPRYKIIEKRQSVAFWCNPISGHATLYWYQQILGQGPKLLIQFQNNGVVDDSQLPKDRFSAERLKGVDSTLKIQPAKLEDSAVYLCASSLYSGGSTDTQYFGPGTRLTVL.

The chain joins TRBV18 to TRBJ1-2; D is uncertain. V shed 4 bases and J shed 7 bases, with 22 bases lying between them. Germline values: CDR1 KGHSH, CDR2 LQKENI. The CDR3 sequence is 16 residues long. Written as DNA, the CDR3 is TGTGCCAGCTCACTCTCGGCCACCTCAGGTCTCCGTGGCTACACCTTC. Translation gives CASSLSATSGLRGYTF.

V and J are TRBV7-2 and TRBJ2-3; possible D gene TRBD2, 6 bases. V lost 3 bases and J 1 base, leaving 8 bases between the germline ends. From germline, CDR1 is SGHTA and CDR2 FQGNSA. The CDR3 runs 14 residues. CDR3 DNA sequence: TGTGCCAGCAGCTTTGAGCGGGGCACAGATACGCAGTATTTT. It yields the protein CASSFERGTDTQYF.

CDR3 nucleotide sequence: TGTGCCAGCAGCGGAGACAGGGTGAACACTGAAGCTTTCTTT. Its translation is CASSGDRVNTEAFF. The chain is built from TRBV9 and TRBJ1-1; 7 bases agree with TRBD1. J gave up 0 bases and V 3 bases, and 2 bases lay outside the gene matches. The CDR3 totals 14 residues. The germline V gene encodes CDR1 SGDLS and CDR2 YYNGEE.

The rearrangement links TRBV7-9 to TRBJ2-3; 8 nucleotides match TRBD2. The CDR3 sequence is 15 residues long. The germline V gene has CDR1 SEHNR and CDR2 FQNEAQ (reference sequence). Losses at the gene ends were 3 bases for V and 3 bases for J; bases not matched to a gene: 5. In DNA form, the CDR3 reads TGTGCCAGCAGCTTCCGAAGCGGGAGTACAGATACGCAGTATTTT. Translation: CASSFRSGSTDTQYF.

The chain carries TRBV5-1 and TRBJ1-1; D might be TRBD1 (5 bases). The CDR3 length is 18 residues. Trimming cost V 0 bases and J 0 bases, with 18 bases left between them. Germline loops: CDR1 SGHRS, CDR2 YFSETQ. Here the CDR3 reads CASSLAPGLKHVNTEAFF. The CDR3 DNA follows: TGCGCCAGCAGCTTGGCGCCAGGGCTAAAACACGTGAACACTGAAGCTTTCTTT.

This clone was seen more than once but under ten times. One end of the junction is discordant with germline, which a read error may explain. The chain recombines TRBV30 with TRBJ2-4, with 13 bases identical to TRBD2. Germline assignment: CDR1 GTSNPN and CDR2 SVGIG (reference sequence). The CDR3 covers 15 residues. CDR3 in amino acids: CAWSVPGLAGLNRHF. CDR3 coding DNA: TGTGCCTGGAGTGTACCGGGACTAGCGGGACTCAACCGCCACTTC. Full variable domain (missing parts from reference TRBV30 and TRBJ2-4): SQTIHQWPATLVQPVGSPLSLECTVEGTSNPNLYWYRQAAGRGLQLLFYSVGIGQISSEVPQNLSASRPQDRQFILSSKKLLLSDSGFYLCAWSVPGLAGLNRHFGAGTRLSVL.

V is TRBV6-1 and J is TRBJ1-1; 7 bases align to TRBD1. Germline V gene lookup returns CDR1 MNHNS and CDR2 SASEGT. The CDR3 totals 13 residues. V gave up 8 bases and J gave up 3 bases; unmatched junction bases: 6. CDR3 in amino acids: CASSLGGDTEAFF. The CDR3 DNA reads TGTGCCAGCTCTTTAGGGGGCGACACTGAAGCTTTCTTT.

The chain has TRBV11-1 and TRBJ2-5; 9 nucleotides agree with TRBD1. The CDR3 covers 18 residues. The ends lost 7 bases at V and 3 bases at J; junction bases unmatched: 18. Germline loops: CDR1 SGHAT, CDR2 FQDESV (reference sequence). CDR3 bases: TGTGCCAGCACCCCCGGTTCGGGACAGGGCATCGTGGAAGAGACCCAGTACTTC. Its protein product is CASTPGSGQGIVEETQYF.

The chain has TRBV5-4 and TRBJ2-5; D not certain. V lost 4 bases and J 7 bases, leaving 14 bases between the germline ends. Germline CDR1 and CDR2: SGHNT and YYREEE (reference sequence). The CDR3 runs to 13 residues. CDR3 coding DNA: TGTGCCAGCAGCGGAAGCGTACCCTGGACCCAGTACTTC. Translated: CASSGSVPWTQYF.

Only one count was recorded for this clone. Germline is not matched at one junction end, which may reflect a read error. The genes are TRBV7-9 and TRBJ2-7, with TRBD2 identical over 8 bases. Germline-derived CDR1 and CDR2 are SEHNR and FQNEAQ (reference sequence). The CDR3 has 15 amino acids. The CDR3 region has the DNA TGTTCCAGCAGCTCGCCCGGGACTAGGGGCCACGAGCAGTACTTC. Translated: CSSSSPGTRGHEQYF.

This clone was detected a few times. V gene TRBV4-3 combines with J gene TRBJ1-2; 11 bases fit TRBD1. The J segment lost 11 bases and the V segment lost 0 bases, leaving 5 bases of the junction unmatched. Germline CDR1 and CDR2: LGHNA and YSLEER. The CDR3 has 14 residues. The DNA for the CDR3 is TGCGCCAGCAGCCAAGATTGGACAGGGGGCGGGTACACCTTC. Amino acids: CASSQDWTGGGYTF.

There are a few counts of this clone. The chain has TRBV2 and TRBJ2-3; 11 bases fit TRBD1. V gave up 6 bases and J gave up 10 bases; unmatched junction bases: 12. The CDR3 covers 15 residues. The germline V gene has CDR1 SNHLY and CDR2 FYNNEI. The CDR3 protein is CASREGQGVFSAQYF. CDR3 bases: TGTGCCAGCAGGGAGGGACAGGGGGTTTTTAGTGCGCAGTATTTT.

The chain links TRBV10-1 to TRBJ2-5; 10 nucleotides agree with TRBD2. This CDR3 region has 16 residues. V gave up 0 bases and J gave up 7 bases; unmatched junction bases: 8. Germline values: CDR1 WNHNN, CDR2 SYGVQD (reference sequence). CDR3 DNA: TGCGCCAGCAGTGAGTCGGGCCTAGCGGGGGAAGGGACCCAGTACTTC. Amino acid sequence: CASSESGLAGEGTQYF.

This clone was counted only a few times. This chain links TRBV19 with TRBJ1-1; no clear D. The CDR3 runs 13 residues. Germline V gene data show CDR1 as LNHDA and CDR2 as SQIVND (reference sequence). Trimming stripped 5 bases from V and 4 bases from J, with 11 bases between. The CDR3 spells CASSGRAVTEAFF. In DNA, the CDR3 is TGTGCCAGTAGTGGGAGGGCAGTCACTGAAGCTTTCTTT.

This clone was seen only once. V gene TRBV6-4 combines with J gene TRBJ2-2; TRBD1 matches at 8 bases. The V gene end was trimmed by 4 bases and the J gene end by 5 bases; junction bases not matched to a gene: 6. Germline values: CDR1 MRHNA, CDR2 SNTAGT. There are 15 residues in the CDR3. The CDR3 coding sequence is TGTGCCAGCAGTGTGGACAGGGCGGGAACCGGGGAGCTGTTTTTT. This sequence encodes CASSVDRAGTGELFF.